This T cell receptor (beta chain) emerged from a study of CD8+CD57+ T cells in acquired aplastic anemia. Overall study: DNA per sorted CD4+ or CD8+ sample ranged 0.2 to 27.4 ug, averaging roughly 3.2 ug. Study-level findings and limits: Patients and controls had in common approximately 28 CD8+ CDR3 sequences.

This CDR3 has 13 amino acids. Germline CDR1 reads MNHNS; CDR2 reads SASEGT. The V gene lost 7 bases and the J gene lost 6 bases, with 15 bases spanning the gap. Genomic DNA constituted the template upon which TCR beta VDJ and CDR3 profiling was performed. Each CDR3 protein is one row after TCRdb ran MiXCR on the reads. In the table there are around 200,000 distinct CDR3 sequences, less than 75% of which are singletons. In this sample, this clonotype turned up many times. The antigen remains unidentified. Sequencing involved patients with CD8+CD57+ cell expansion previously shown by flow cytometry. The source of this sequence is a human donor with aplastic anemia. The J gene is TRBJ1-2, the V gene TRBV6-1; D is ambiguous. The sample comprised sorted CD4+, CD8+, or CD8+CD57+ T cells (not recorded which) from PBMCs. CDR3 sequence (DNA): TGTGCCAGCACTCCAGACGATATAAATGGCTACACCTTC. Encoded protein: CASTPDDINGYTF.